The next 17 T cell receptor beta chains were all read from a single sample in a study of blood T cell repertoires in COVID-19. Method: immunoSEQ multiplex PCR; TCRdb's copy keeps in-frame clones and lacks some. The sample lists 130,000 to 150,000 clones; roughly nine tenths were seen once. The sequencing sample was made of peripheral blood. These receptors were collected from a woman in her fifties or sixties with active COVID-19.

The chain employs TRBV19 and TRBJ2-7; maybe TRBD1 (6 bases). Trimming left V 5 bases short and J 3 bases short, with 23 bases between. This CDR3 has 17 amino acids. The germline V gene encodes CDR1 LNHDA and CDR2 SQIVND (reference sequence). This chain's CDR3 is CASSPLESGTRGYEQYF. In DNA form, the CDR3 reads TGTGCCAGTAGTCCTCTCGAATCCGGGACACGAGGCTACGAGCAGTACTTC.

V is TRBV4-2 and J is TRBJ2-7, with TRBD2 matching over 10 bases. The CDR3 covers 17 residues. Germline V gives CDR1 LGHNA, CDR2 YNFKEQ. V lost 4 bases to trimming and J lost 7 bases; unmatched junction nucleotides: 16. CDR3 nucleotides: TGTGCCAGCAGCCCCCCTAGCGGGGGCTACGGGGCGGGAGAGCAGTACTTC. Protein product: CASSPPSGGYGAGEQYF.

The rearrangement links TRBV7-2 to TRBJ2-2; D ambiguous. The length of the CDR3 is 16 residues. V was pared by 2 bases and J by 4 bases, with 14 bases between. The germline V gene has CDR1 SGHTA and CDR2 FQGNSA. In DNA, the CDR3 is TGTGCCAGCAGCTTAAATTCGCGGATTACCACCGGGGAGCTGTTTTTT. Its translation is CASSLNSRITTGELFF. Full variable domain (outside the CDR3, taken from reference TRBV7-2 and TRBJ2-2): GAGVSQSPSNKVTEKGKDVELRCDPISGHTALYWYRQSLGQGLEFLIYFQGNSAPDKSGLPSDRFSAERTGGSVSTLTIQRTQQEDSAVYLCASSLNSRITTGELFFGEGSRLTVL.

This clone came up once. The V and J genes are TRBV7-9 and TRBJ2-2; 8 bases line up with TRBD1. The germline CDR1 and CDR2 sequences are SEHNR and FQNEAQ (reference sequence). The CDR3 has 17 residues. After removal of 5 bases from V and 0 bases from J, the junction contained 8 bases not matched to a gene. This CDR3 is CASSRPSGGTNTGELFF. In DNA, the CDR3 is TGTGCCAGCAGCCGCCCCTCAGGGGGCACGAACACCGGGGAGCTGTTTTTT.

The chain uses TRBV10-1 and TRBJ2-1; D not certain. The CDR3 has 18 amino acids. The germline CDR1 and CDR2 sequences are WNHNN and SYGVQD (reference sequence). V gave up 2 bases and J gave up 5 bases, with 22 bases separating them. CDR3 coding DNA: TGCGCCAGCAGTGAGGGTCAGTGGGCTAAGCCAGTAGACAATGAGCAGTTCTTC. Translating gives CASSEGQWAKPVDNEQFF.

CDR3 sequence: CASSSRSGIFYEQYF. The CDR3 nucleotides read TGTGCCAGCAGCTCCCGGAGCGGGATCTTTTACGAGCAGTACTTC. The chain couples TRBV7-2 to TRBJ2-7; 7 nucleotides match TRBD2. V trimming: 4 bases; J trimming: 4 bases; junction bases outside the gene matches: 10. This CDR3 has 15 amino acids. CDR1 SGHTA and CDR2 FQGNSA come from the germline V gene.

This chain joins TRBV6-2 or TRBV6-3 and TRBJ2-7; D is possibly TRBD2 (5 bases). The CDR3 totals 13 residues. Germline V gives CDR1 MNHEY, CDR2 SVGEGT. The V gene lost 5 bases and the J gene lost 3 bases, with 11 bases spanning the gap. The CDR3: CASSAGGGYEQYF. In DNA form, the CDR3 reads TGTGCCAGCAGTGCCGGTGGAGGCTACGAGCAGTACTTC.

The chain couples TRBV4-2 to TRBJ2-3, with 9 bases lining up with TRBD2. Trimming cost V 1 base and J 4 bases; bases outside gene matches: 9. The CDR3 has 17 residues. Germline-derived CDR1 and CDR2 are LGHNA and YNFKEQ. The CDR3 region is CASSQVVRAGGPDTQYF. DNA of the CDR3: TGTGCCAGCAGCCAAGTGGTAAGAGCGGGAGGCCCAGATACGCAGTATTTT.

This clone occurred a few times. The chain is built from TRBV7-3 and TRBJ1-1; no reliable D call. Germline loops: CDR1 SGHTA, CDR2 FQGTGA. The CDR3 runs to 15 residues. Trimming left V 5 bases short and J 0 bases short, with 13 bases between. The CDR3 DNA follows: TGTGCCAGCAGCCCCTTGAGCCCTTTGAACACTGAAGCTTTCTTT. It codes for CASSPLSPLNTEAFF. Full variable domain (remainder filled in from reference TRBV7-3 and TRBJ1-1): GAGVSQTPSNKVTEKGKYVELRCDPISGHTALYWYRQSLGQGPEFLIYFQGTGAADDSGLPNDRFFAVRPEGSVSTLKIQRTERGDSAVYLCASSPLSPLNTEAFFGQGTRLTVV.

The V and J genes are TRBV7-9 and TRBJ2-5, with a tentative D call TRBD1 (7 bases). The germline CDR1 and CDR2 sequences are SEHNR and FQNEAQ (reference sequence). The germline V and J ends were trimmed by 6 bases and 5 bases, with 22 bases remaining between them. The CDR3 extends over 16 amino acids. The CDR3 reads CASRTSTGVAGETQYF. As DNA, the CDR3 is TGTGCCAGCAGAACATCCACAGGGGTGGCGGGGGAGACCCAGTACTTC. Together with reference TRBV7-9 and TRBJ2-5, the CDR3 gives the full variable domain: DTGVSQNPRHKITKRGQNVTFRCDPISEHNRLYWYRQTLGQGPEFLTYFQNEAQLEKSRLLSDRFSAERPKGSFSTLEIQRTEQGDSAMYLCASRTSTGVAGETQYFGPGTRLLVL.

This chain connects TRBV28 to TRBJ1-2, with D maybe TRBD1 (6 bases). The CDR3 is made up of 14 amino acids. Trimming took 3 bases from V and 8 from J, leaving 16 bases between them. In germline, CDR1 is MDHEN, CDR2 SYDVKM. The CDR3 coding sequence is TGTGCCAGCAGTTTGCCCGACAGGCCTAGAGGCTACACCTTC. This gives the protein CASSLPDRPRGYTF.

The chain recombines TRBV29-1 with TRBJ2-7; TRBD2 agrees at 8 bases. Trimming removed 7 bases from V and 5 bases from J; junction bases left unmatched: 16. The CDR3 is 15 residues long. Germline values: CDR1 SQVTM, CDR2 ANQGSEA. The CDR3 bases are TGCAGCGCCCGGGGGGAGTTTGGCGGGAGGAACGAGCAGTACTTC. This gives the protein CSARGEFGGRNEQYF.

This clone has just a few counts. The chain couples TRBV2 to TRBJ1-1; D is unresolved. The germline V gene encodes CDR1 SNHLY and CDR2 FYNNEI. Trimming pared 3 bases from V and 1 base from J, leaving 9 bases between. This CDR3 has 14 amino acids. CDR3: CASSEFRRNTEAFF. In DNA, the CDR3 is TGTGCCAGCAGTGAGTTTCGCAGGAACACTGAAGCTTTCTTT.

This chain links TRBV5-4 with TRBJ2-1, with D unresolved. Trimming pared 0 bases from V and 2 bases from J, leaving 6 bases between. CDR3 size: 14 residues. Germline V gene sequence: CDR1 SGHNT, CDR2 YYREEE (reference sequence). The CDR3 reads CASSLVVAYNEQFF. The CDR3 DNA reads TGTGCCAGCAGCTTGGTAGTCGCCTACAATGAGCAGTTCTTC.

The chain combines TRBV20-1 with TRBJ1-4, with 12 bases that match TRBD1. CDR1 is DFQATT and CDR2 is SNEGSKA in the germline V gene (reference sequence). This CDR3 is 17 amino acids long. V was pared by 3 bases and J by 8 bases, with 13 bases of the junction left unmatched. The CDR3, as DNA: TGCAGTGCTAGTTCTCCCGGGACAGGGGGCCTTTGGGAAAAACTGTTTTTT. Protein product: CSASSPGTGGLWEKLFF.

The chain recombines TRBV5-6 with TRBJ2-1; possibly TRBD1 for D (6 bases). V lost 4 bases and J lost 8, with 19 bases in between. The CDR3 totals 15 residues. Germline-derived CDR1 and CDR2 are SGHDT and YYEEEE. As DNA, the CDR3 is TGTGCCAGCAGCCCCCTTGTCGACAGGCCCCATGAGCAGTTCTTC. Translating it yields CASSPLVDRPHEQFF.

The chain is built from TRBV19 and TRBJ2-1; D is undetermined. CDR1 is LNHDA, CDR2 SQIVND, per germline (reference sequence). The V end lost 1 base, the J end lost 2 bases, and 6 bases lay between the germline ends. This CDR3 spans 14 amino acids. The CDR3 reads CASSIGSTYNEQFF. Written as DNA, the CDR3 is TGTGCCAGTAGTATAGGAAGCACCTACAATGAGCAGTTCTTC.